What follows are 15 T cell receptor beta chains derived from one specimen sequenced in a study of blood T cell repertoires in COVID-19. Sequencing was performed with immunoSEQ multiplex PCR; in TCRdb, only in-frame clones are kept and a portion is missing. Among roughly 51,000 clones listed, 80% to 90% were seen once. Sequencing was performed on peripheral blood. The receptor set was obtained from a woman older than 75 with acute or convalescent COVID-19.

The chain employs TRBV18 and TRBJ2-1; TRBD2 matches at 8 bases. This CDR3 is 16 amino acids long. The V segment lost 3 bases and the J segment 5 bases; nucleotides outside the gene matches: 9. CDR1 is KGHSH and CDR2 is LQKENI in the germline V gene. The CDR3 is CASSPRGGLRNNEQFF. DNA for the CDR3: TGTGCCAGCTCACCCCGGGGGGGCCTTCGTAACAATGAGCAGTTCTTC. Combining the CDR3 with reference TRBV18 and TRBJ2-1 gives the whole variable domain NAGVMQNPRHLVRRRGQEARLRCSPMKGHSHVYWYRQLPEEGLKFMVYLQKENIIDESGMPKERFSAEFPKEGPSILRIQQVVRGDSAAYFCASSPRGGLRNNEQFFGPGTRLTVL.

The CDR3 sequence: CASSSPRGGLNEKLFF. Written as DNA, the CDR3 is TGTGCCAGCAGCTCCCCCCGCGGGGGCCTTAATGAAAAACTGTTTTTT. This sequence joins TRBV7-2 and TRBJ1-4; the D gene is possibly TRBD1 (6 bases). There are 16 residues in the CDR3. Trimming took off 4 bases at V and 4 bases at J, with 16 bases between the two ends. Per the germline V gene, CDR1 is SGHTA and CDR2 is FQGNSA.

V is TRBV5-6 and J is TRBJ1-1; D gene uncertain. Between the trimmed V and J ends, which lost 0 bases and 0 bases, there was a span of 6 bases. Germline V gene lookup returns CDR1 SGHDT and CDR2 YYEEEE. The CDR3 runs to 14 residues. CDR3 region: CASSLGRVNTEAFF. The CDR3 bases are TGTGCCAGCAGCTTGGGACGGGTGAACACTGAAGCTTTCTTT.

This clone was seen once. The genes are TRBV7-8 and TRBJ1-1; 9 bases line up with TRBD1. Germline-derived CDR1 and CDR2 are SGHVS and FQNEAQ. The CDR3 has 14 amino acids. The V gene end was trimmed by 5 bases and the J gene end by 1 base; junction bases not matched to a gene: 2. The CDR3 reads CASSLDRGNTEAFF. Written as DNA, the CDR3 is TGTGCCAGCAGCCTGGACAGGGGGAACACTGAAGCTTTCTTT.

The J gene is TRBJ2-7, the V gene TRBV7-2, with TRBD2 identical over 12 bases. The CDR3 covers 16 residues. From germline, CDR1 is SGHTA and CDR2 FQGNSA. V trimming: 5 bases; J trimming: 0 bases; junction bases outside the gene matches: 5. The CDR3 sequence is CASSPGTSGPSYEQYF. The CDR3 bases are TGTGCCAGCAGCCCCGGGACTAGCGGGCCCTCCTACGAGCAGTACTTC.

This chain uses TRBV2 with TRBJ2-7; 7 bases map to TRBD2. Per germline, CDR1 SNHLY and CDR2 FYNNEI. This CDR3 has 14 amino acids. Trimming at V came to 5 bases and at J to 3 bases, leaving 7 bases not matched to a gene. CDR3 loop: CASSRGSGDYEQYF. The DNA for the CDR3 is TGTGCCAGCAGTCGCGGAAGCGGGGACTACGAGCAGTACTTC.

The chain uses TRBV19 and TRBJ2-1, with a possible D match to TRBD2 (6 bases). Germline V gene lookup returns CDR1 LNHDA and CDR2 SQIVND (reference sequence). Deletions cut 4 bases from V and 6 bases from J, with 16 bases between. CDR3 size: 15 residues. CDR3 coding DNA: TGTGCCAGTAGTAGCCCTACGGGGAGGTTCAATGAGCAGTTCTTC. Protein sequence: CASSSPTGRFNEQFF.

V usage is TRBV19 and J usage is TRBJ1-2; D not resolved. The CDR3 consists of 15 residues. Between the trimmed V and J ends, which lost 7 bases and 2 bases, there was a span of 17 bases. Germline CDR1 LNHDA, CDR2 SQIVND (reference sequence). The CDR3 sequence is CASKTNSPLNYGYTF. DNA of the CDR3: TGTGCCAGTAAAACCAACAGCCCGCTAAACTATGGCTACACCTTC.

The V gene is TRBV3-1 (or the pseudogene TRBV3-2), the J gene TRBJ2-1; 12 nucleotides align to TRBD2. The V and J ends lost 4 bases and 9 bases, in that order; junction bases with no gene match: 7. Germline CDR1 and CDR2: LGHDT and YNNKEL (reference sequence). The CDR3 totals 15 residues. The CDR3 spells CASSLTSGGYGEQFF. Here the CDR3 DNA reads TGTGCCAGCAGCCTGACTAGCGGGGGATACGGTGAGCAGTTCTTC.

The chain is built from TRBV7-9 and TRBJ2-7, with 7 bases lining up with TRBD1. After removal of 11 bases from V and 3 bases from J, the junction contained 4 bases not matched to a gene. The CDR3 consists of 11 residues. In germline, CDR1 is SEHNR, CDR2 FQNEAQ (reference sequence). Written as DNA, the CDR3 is TGTGCCGGGGGACAGCTCTACGAGCAGTACTTC. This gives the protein CAGGQLYEQYF. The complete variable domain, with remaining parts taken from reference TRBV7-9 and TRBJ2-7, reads DTGVSQNPRHKITKRGQNVTFRCDPISEHNRLYWYRQTLGQGPEFLTYFQNEAQLEKSRLLSDRFSAERPKGSFSTLEIQRTEQGDSAMYLCAGGQLYEQYFGPGTRLTVT.

The DNA for the CDR3 is TGCAGTGCCCCCGGGAGCTATGGCTACACCTTC. Translated, it gives CSAPGSYGYTF. The V and J genes are TRBV20-1 and TRBJ1-2, with D hard to call. The CDR3 contains 11 residues. Germline lookup yields CDR1 DFQATT and CDR2 SNEGSKA (reference sequence). V dropped 6 bases and J dropped 4 bases, with 9 bases sitting between them.

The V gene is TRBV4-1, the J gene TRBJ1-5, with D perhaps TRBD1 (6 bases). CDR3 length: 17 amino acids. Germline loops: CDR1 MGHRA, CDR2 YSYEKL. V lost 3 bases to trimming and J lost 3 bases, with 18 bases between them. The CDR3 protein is CASSQEGGSPFNQPQHF. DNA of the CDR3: TGCGCCAGCAGCCAGGAGGGGGGGTCCCCTTTCAATCAGCCCCAGCATTTT.

This chain's CDR3 is CASSPGDRSNEQFF. CDR3 in DNA: TGTGCCAGCAGCCCCGGGGACAGGTCCAATGAGCAGTTCTTC. J is TRBJ2-1 and V is TRBV9; 8 bases are shared with TRBD1. Germline V gene lookup returns CDR1 SGDLS and CDR2 YYNGEE. The CDR3 runs 14 residues. V dropped 4 bases and J dropped 6; count of bases not matched to a gene: 6.

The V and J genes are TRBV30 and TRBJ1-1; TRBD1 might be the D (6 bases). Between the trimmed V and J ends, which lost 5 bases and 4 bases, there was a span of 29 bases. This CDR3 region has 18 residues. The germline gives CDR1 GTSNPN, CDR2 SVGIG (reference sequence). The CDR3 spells CAWGAPRGGLKLGTEAFF. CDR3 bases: TGTGCCTGGGGCGCCCCTAGGGGGGGGTTGAAGCTTGGCACTGAAGCTTTCTTT. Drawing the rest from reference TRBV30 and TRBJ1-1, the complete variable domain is SQTIHQWPATLVQPVGSPLSLECTVEGTSNPNLYWYRQAAGRGLQLLFYSVGIGQISSEVPQNLSASRPQDRQFILSSKKLLLSDSGFYLCAWGAPRGGLKLGTEAFFGQGTRLTVV.

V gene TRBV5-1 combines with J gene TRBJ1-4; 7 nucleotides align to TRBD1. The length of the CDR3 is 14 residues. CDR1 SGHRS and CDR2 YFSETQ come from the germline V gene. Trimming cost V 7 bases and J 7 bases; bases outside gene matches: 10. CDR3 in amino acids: CASGRGGKGEKLFF. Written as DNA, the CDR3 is TGCGCCAGCGGCCGAGGGGGCAAGGGTGAAAAACTGTTTTTT.